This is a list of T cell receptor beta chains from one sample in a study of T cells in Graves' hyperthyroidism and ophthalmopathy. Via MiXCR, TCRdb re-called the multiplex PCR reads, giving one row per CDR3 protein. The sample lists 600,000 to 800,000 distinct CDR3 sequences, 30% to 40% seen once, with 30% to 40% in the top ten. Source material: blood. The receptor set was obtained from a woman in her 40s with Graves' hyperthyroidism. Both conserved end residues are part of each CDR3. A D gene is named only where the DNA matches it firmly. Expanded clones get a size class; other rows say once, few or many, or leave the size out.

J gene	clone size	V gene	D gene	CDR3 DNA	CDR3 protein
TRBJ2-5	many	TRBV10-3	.	TGTGCCACCGGCGACACAAGGGGGGGGCGAGAGACCCAGTACTTC	CATGDTRGGRETQYF
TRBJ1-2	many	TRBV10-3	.	TGTGCCATCAGTGAGTCGGTTGGCCTGCATGGCTACACCTTC	CAISESVGLHGYTF
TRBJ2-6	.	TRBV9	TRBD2	TGTGCCAGCAGCGCCCCCGGACTAGCACGTACCTCGGGGGCCAACGTCCTGACTTTC	CASSAPGLARTSGANVLTF
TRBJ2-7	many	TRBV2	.	TGTGCCAGCAGTGCGTTCGACACCTACGAGCAGTACTTC	CASSAFDTYEQYF
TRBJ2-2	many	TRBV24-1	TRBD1	TGTGCCACCAGTGACCCCGGACAGGCCACCGGGGAGCTGTTTTTT	CATSDPGQATGELFF
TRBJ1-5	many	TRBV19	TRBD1	TGTGCCAGCAAGGGGGCGAGCAATCAGCCCCAGCATTTT	CASKGASNQPQHF
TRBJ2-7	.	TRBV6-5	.	TGTGCCAGCAGTTCCTTGGGTGGGCACGAGCAGTACTTC	CASSSLGGHEQYF
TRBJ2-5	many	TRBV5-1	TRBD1	TGCGCCAGCAGCTCACAGGGGGTAGAGACCCAGTACTTC	CASSSQGVETQYF
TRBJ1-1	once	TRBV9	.	TGTGCCTGGAGTAGGGGGATTGAAGCTTTCTTT	CAWSRGIEAFF
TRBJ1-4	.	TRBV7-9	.	TGTGCCAGCAGCCTACAGGCCCCGACGGACGAAAAACTGTTTTTT	CASSLQAPTDEKLFF
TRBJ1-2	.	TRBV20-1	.	TGCAGTGCTAGGTATCGGCGGAGTTTCTATGGCTACACCTTC	CSARYRRSFYGYTF
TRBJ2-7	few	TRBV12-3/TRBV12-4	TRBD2	TGTGCCAGCAGTTTATCGACGCGGGGGGGCCTGTTTAGCGTGAAGTACTTC	CASSLSTRGGLFSVKYF
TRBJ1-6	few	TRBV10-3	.	TGTGCCATCAGTGTATCTGAGGGCTCTAATTCACCCCTCCACTTT	CAISVSEGSNSPLHF
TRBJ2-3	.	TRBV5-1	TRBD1	TGCGCCAGCAGCCGAGACAGGGACGTAACAGATACGCAGTATTTT	CASSRDRDVTDTQYF
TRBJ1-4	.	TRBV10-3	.	TGTGCCATCAGTGAGGCCAGCTTATTGGAAAAACTGTTTTTT	CAISEASLLEKLFF
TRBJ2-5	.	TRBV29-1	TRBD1	TGCAGTACTCGACAGGGGAGTGGAGAGACCCAGTACTTC	CSTRQGSGETQYF
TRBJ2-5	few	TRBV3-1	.	TGTGCCAGCAGCCAAACTAGAAAAGAGACCCAGTACTTC	CASSQTRKETQYF
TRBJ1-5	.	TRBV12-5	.	TGTGCTAGTGGTTCCCCTCAGACAGGTAGCAATCAGCCCCAGCATTTT	CASGSPQTGSNQPQHF
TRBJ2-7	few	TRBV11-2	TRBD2	TGTGCCAGCAGCTTAGATCCTGGATGGACTAGCTCCTACGAGCAGTACTTC	CASSLDPGWTSSYEQYF
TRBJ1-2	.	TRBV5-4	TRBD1	TGTGCCAGCAGGCGGCAGGGGGCCGAAGGGTATGGCTACACCTTC	CASRRQGAEGYGYTF
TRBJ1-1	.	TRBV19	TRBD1	TGTGCCAGTAGACAAACAGGGGGCGCGGAAGCTTTCTTT	CASRQTGGAEAFF
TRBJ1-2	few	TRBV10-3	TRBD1	TGTGCCAGCAGTCCCTTAGGACAGGGCAATGGCTACACCTTC	CASSPLGQGNGYTF
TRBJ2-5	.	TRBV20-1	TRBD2	TGCAGTGCTCCCCGTGGTAGCGGGGGGCCAAAAGAGACCCAGTACTTC	CSAPRGSGGPKETQYF
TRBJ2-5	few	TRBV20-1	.	TGCAGTGCTAAAGCCCGTAAACGTCTGGCTTGGCAAGAGACCCAGTACTTC	CSAKARKRLAWQETQYF
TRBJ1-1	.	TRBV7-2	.	TGTGCCAGCAGCCTCGTAGGGCCGGATCGAGCTTTCTTT	CASSLVGPDRAFF
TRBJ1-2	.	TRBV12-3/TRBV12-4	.	TGTGCCAGCAGTCCACCCTGGGGTAGGGATGGCTACACCTTC	CASSPPWGRDGYTF
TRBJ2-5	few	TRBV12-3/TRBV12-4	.	TGTGCCAGCCTTGGCCCGATAGGGAATAGGGAGACCCAGTACTTC	CASLGPIGNRETQYF
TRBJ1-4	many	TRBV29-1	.	TGCAGCGTTGAATTTGCAACTAATGAAAAACTGTTTTTT	CSVEFATNEKLFF
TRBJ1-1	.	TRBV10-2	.	TGCGCCATCAGCTTGCCCAGGATGAACACTGAAGCTTACTTT	CAISLPRMNTEAYF
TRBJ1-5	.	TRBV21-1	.	TGTGCCAGCAGCAACGCAGGGGGCCCTAATCAGCCCCAGCATTTT	CASSNAGGPNQPQHF